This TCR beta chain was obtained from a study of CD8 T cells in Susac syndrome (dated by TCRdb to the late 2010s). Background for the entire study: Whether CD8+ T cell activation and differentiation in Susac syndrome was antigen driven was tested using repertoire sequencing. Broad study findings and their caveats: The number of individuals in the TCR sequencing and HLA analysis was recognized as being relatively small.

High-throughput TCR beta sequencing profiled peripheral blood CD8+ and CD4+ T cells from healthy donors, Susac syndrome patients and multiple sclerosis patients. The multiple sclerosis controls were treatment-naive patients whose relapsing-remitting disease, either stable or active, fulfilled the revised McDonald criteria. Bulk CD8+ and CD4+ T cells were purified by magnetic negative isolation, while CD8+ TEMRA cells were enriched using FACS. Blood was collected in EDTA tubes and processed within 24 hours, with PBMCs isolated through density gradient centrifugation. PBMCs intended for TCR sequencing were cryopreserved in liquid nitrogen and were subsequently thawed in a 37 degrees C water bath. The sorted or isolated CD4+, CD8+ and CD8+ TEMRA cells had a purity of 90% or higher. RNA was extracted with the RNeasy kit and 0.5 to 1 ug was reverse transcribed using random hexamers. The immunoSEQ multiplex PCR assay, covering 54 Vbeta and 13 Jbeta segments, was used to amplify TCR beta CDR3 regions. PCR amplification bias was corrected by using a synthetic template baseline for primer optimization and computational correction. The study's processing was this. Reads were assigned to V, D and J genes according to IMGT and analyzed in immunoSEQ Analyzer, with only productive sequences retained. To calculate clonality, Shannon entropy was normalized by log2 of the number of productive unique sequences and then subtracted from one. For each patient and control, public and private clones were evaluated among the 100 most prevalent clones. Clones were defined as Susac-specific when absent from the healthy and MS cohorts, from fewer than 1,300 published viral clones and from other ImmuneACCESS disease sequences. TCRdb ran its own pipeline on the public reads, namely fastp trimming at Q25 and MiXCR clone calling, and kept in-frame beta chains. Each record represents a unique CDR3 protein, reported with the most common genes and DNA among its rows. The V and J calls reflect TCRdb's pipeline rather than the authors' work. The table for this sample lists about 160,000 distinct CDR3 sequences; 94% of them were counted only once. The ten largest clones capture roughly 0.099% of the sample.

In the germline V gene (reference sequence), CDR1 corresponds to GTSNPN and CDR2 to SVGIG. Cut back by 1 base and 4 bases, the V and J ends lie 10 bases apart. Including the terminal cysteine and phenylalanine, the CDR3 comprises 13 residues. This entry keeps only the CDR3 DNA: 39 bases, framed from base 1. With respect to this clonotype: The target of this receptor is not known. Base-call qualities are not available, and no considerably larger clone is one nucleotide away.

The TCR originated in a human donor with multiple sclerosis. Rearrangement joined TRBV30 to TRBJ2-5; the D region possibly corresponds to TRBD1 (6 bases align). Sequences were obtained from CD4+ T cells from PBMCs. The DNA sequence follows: TGTGCCTGGAGTGGCCAGGGGCCAGAGACCCAGTACTTC. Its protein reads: CAWSGQGPETQYF.